The rows below give T cell receptor beta chains drawn from one sample of a study of T cells in Graves' hyperthyroidism and ophthalmopathy. TCRdb passed the multiplex PCR reads through MiXCR, listing each CDR3 protein once. This table holds around 580,000 distinct CDR3 sequences, roughly 46% found once. Source material: peripheral blood or thyroid tissue (not recorded which). All receptors derive from a woman under 30 with Graves' hyperthyroidism. The conserved cysteine and the conserved F or W are not part of the CDR3 here. Each record gives: CDR3 length, J gene, V gene, CDR3 protein.

12 TRBJ1-1 TRBV10-3 AISETDRAPEAF
9 TRBJ1-2 TRBV30 AWGSNYGYT
12 TRBJ2-2 TRBV2 ASSGQVNTGELF
11 TRBJ1-1 TRBV7-2 ASADRLGTEAF
11 TRBJ2-5 TRBV29-1 SVAGQGEKTQY
13 TRBJ2-1 TRBV10-1 ASSELSDSYNEQF
10 TRBJ1-1 TRBV6-6 ASCQGRSEAF
12 TRBJ1-1 TRBV20-1 SARDPSGRTEAF
15 TRBJ1-5 TRBV4-1 ASSHQLDRGKYQPQH
12 TRBJ2-7 TRBV4-2 ASSHARTGAEQY
14 TRBJ2-5 TRBV7-3 ASSFHAGQIQETQY
11 TRBJ1-2 TRBV7-9 ASTPQGGYGYT
11 TRBJ2-1 TRBV7-3 ASSLDRHNEQF
13 TRBJ1-4 TRBV7-9 ASSLVDSGAEKLF
11 TRBJ1-2 TRBV15 ATSRVGGYGYT
15 TRBJ2-7 TRBV6-6 AISERSRTSGSDEQY